This T cell receptor (beta chain) was sequenced during a study of blood T cell repertoires in COVID-19. Study details: From T cells, B-cell-depleted T cells, or PBMCs came the material, which was cDNA or gDNA.

Original handling: Reference gene primer amplification gave estimated nucleated cell counts. Assay: immunoSEQ multiplex PCR; the TCRdb copy retains only in-frame clones and omits some. Clone size and V and J calls were adopted from that table, with D and trimming inferred from the DNA. The sample has 300,000 to 450,000 clones; 70% to 90% are singletons. The study recruited people aged about 18 to 89 years across roughly 25 US areas. Participants had their cohort set by participant-reported clinical history. Trimming took off 2 bases at V and 4 bases at J, with 11 bases between the two ends. The germline V gene encodes CDR1 MNHEY and CDR2 SVGAGI. The CDR3 totals 15 residues.

The source of this sequence is a man aged 40-55 years in a cohort exposed to, infected with or recovered from COVID-19 (not recorded which). V is TRBV6-5 and J is TRBJ1-4; D remains ambiguous. Sequenced input: PBMCs or T cells enriched from blood (not recorded which). The CDR3 region is CASSYRGSGNEKLFF. CDR3 sequence (DNA): TGTGCCAGCAGTTACCGGGGTAGTGGTAATGAAAAACTGTTTTTT.